The subject of this entry is one TCR beta chain. The source of the sample is a study of blood T cell repertoires in COVID-19. Overall study: Sites across the United States, Italy and Spain contributed samples from acute and convalescent COVID-19. In each case, the material was cDNA or gDNA derived from T cells, B-cell-depleted T cells, or PBMCs.

The germline CDR1 and CDR2 sequences are SGHDN and FVKESK. The CDR3 runs to 16 residues. Trimming took 4 bases from V and 0 from J, leaving 14 bases between them. Original processing methods: By means of reference gene primer amplification, nucleated cell counts were estimated. Measured with immunoSEQ multiplex PCR; TCRdb has only the in-frame clones, and not every one. V, J and clone size are those of that table, while D and trimming were read from the DNA. The profile shows 70,000 to 95,000 clones, roughly 90% of them singletons. The V gene is TRBV14, the J gene TRBJ2-3; tentative D call: TRBD2 (7 bases). The receptor's source is a human donor with active COVID-19. The donor label of this sample is uncertain. The sample consisted of peripheral blood. The CDR3 nucleotides are TGTGCCAGCAGCCTTGCGTGGGGGGGCAGCACAGATACGCAGTATTTT. This codes for CASSLAWGGSTDTQYF. The full variable domain, completed using reference TRBV14 and TRBJ2-3, is EAGVTQFPSHSVIEKGQTVTLRCDPISGHDNLYWYRRVMGKEIKFLLHFVKESKQDESGMPNNRFLAERTGGTYSTLKVQPAELEDSGVYFCASSLAWGGSTDTQYFGPGTRLTVL.